This entry features one T cell receptor (beta chain) sequence. Assay: immunoSEQ multiplex PCR; the TCRdb copy retains only in-frame clones and omits some. The repertoire includes fewer than 250,000 clones, 85% of them detected once, and just under 6.5% sits in the top ten. This entry belongs to a study of blood T cell repertoires in COVID-19. Background on the study: Both acute and convalescent COVID-19 samples were obtained from the United States, Italy and Spain. The analysed material was cDNA or gDNA that came from T cells, B-cell-depleted T cells, or PBMCs.

This sequence originates from a woman aged 55 to 70 with active or convalescent COVID-19. Sequenced material: peripheral blood.

The CDR3 protein is CASSPNFSQQYF. In DNA form, the CDR3 reads TGTGCCAGCAGCCCAAACTTCTCGCAGCAGTACTTC. This sequence joins TRBV11-3 and TRBJ2-7; D not resolved. Trimming pared 5 bases from V and 8 bases from J, leaving 13 bases between. From germline, CDR1 is SGHNT and CDR2 YENEEA. The CDR3 sequence is 12 residues long.